These 25 T cell receptor beta chains came from one sample sequenced in a study of T cell changes during pregnancy in multiple sclerosis. This table comes from immunoSEQ multiplex PCR, and its TCRdb copy is limited to in-frame clones, with some not included. This sample has 95,000 to 150,000 clones, with 90% to 95% found just once. The sequences come from peripheral blood, collected before pregnancy. Every receptor here comes from a female donor with multiple sclerosis, enrolled in a pregnancy study.

This clone has only one observation. V is TRBV4-2 and J is TRBJ1-4; unclear D gene. CDR1 LGHNA and CDR2 YNFKEQ come from the germline V gene. The CDR3 totals 16 residues. V shed 1 base and J shed 8 bases, with 17 bases lying between them. CDR3: CASSQGPRGREEKLFF. CDR3 nucleotides: TGTGCCAGCAGCCAAGGCCCCAGAGGCAGAGAAGAAAAACTGTTTTTT.

The sample holds one count of this clone. The chain links TRBV30 to TRBJ2-1, with TRBD2 matching 12 bases. The CDR3 is made up of 16 amino acids. CDR1 GTSNPN and CDR2 SVGIG come from the germline V gene (reference sequence). V shed 2 bases and J 7 bases; nucleotides not matched to a gene: 9. Here the CDR3 DNA reads TGTGCCTGGAGTAGGACTAGCGGGATTCTGGGGAATGAGCAGTTCTTC. It translates to CAWSRTSGILGNEQFF.

The chain uses TRBV19 and TRBJ2-7; 9 nucleotides agree with TRBD1. This CDR3 has 13 residues. V was pared by 9 bases and J by 5 bases, with 8 bases of the junction left unmatched. Germline CDR1 is LNHDA and CDR2 is SQIVND (reference sequence). This CDR3 reads CASSNRGRDEQYF. The DNA of the CDR3 is TGTGCCAGCTCCAACAGGGGGCGGGACGAGCAGTACTTC.

V is TRBV5-6 and J is TRBJ2-1; 7 bases are a match to TRBD1. Per the germline V gene, CDR1 is SGHDT and CDR2 is YYEEEE. V was pared by 4 bases and J by 0 bases, with 16 bases of the junction left unmatched. The CDR3 is 19 residues long. In DNA form, the CDR3 reads TGTGCCAGCAGCCGCCGAGGGATTAGGGGACAGAGCTCCTACAATGAGCAGTTCTTC. Translating gives CASSRRGIRGQSSYNEQFF. The full variable domain, rest sourced from reference TRBV5-6 and TRBJ2-1, is DAGVTQSPTHLIKTRGQQVTLRCSPKSGHDTVSWYQQALGQGPQFIFQYYEEEERQRGNFPDRFSGHQFPNYSSELNVNALLLGDSALYLCASSRRGIRGQSSYNEQFFGPGTRLTVL.

The CDR3 region has the DNA TGTGCCAGCAGGCCCTCACTAGCGGTATACGAGCAGTACTTC. Its protein is CASRPSLAVYEQYF. The chain combines TRBV6-6 with TRBJ2-7; 8 positions agree with TRBD2. This CDR3 is built from 14 residues. Trimming at V came to 6 bases and at J to 4 bases, leaving 8 bases not matched to a gene. Per the germline V gene, CDR1 is MNHNY and CDR2 is SVGAGI (reference sequence).

This clone was observed once. The chain is built from TRBV30 and TRBJ1-3; D is possibly TRBD1 (5 bases). The CDR3 consists of 14 residues. V was shortened by 6 bases and J by 0 bases, with 12 bases between the two germline ends. Germline V gene sequence: CDR1 GTSNPN, CDR2 SVGIG (reference sequence). DNA for the CDR3: TGTGCCTGCAACGCAGGGATCTCTGGAAACACCATATATTTT. Encoded protein: CACNAGISGNTIYF.

The chain couples TRBV7-8 to TRBJ1-1; TRBD1 is a possible D gene (6 bases). The CDR3 is made up of 17 amino acids. V lost 1 base to trimming and J lost 4 bases, with 19 bases between them. The V gene's germline CDR1 is SGHVS and CDR2 FQNEAQ. CDR3 bases: TGTGCCAGCAGCTTAGTTTTAGGGGGGGTCGGGGGCACTGAAGCTTTCTTT. It codes for CASSLVLGGVGGTEAFF.

The chain recombines TRBV6-6 with TRBJ1-4; D may be TRBD1 (6 bases). There are 14 residues in the CDR3. Germline CDR1 reads MNHNY; CDR2 reads SVGAGI (reference sequence). Trimming removed 2 bases at V and 4 bases at J, with 8 bases between. The CDR3 protein is CASSYGGSNEKLFF. In DNA, the CDR3 is TGTGCCAGCAGTTACGGGGGCAGTAATGAAAAACTGTTTTTT.

The rearrangement links TRBV27 to TRBJ2-2; 9 bases agree with TRBD2. The V gene end was trimmed by 2 bases and the J gene end by 2 bases; junction bases not matched to a gene: 6. The germline V gene encodes CDR1 MNHEY and CDR2 SMNVEV (reference sequence). This CDR3 spans 17 amino acids. For the CDR3, the DNA is TGTGCCAGCAGTTTAGGGCTAGCGGGACGAAACACCGGGGAGCTGTTTTTT. Translated, it gives CASSLGLAGRNTGELFF.

The chain is built from TRBV10-3 and TRBJ1-2, with a tentative D call TRBD1 (6 bases). Germline V CDR1 and CDR2: ENHRY, SYGVKD. Trimming shortened V by 10 bases and J by 8 bases, and 11 bases separated the two germline ends. The CDR3 spans 10 residues. In DNA form, the CDR3 reads TGTGCCACGCAGGGGAACGGCTACACCTTC. It encodes CATQGNGYTF.

The rearrangement joins TRBV2 to TRBJ2-3; D is ambiguous. CDR3 length equals 18 residues. Germline lookup yields CDR1 SNHLY and CDR2 FYNNEI. V dropped 2 bases and J dropped 1 base, with 19 bases sitting between them. CDR3 region: CASSELVRVKQGTDTQYF. CDR3 in DNA: TGTGCCAGCAGTGAACTGGTCCGAGTAAAGCAGGGCACAGATACGCAGTATTTT.

This chain connects TRBV15 to TRBJ1-6; D not certain. The germline V gene has CDR1 LNHNV and CDR2 YYDKDF (reference sequence). Trimming removed 0 bases at V and 16 bases at J, with 7 bases between. This CDR3 comprises 11 residues. DNA for the CDR3: TGTGCCACCAGCAGAGATGGCGGACTCCACTTT. The encoded protein is CATSRDGGLHF.

The chain employs TRBV28 and TRBJ2-3; the match to TRBD2 covers 11 bases. The V gene's germline CDR1 is MDHEN and CDR2 SYDVKM. Germline trimming cut 4 bases from V and 4 bases from J; bases unmatched to any gene: 7. The length of the CDR3 is 16 residues. The CDR3 protein is CASSWVLAGGADTQYF. Here the CDR3 DNA reads TGTGCCAGCAGTTGGGTGCTAGCGGGAGGAGCAGATACGCAGTATTTT.

The gene calls are TRBV11-2 and TRBJ2-4; 9 bases are a match to TRBD2. V lost 5 bases to trimming and J lost 8 bases; unmatched junction nucleotides: 7. The germline CDR1 and CDR2 sequences are SGHAT and FQNNGV. This CDR3 has 14 amino acids. The CDR3 region has the DNA TGTGCCAGCAGCCCCGGACTAGCGCCGGACATTCAGTACTTC. Amino acid sequence: CASSPGLAPDIQYF.

The rearrangement links TRBV5-1 to TRBJ1-1; 8 positions agree with TRBD1. CDR3 length equals 16 residues. Losses at the gene ends were 0 bases for V and 6 bases for J; bases not matched to a gene: 10. CDR1 SGHRS and CDR2 YFSETQ come from the germline V gene. As DNA, the CDR3 is TGCGCCAGCAGCTTGGATGGGCAGGGGGCTTGGGCTGAAGCTTTCTTT. Protein sequence: CASSLDGQGAWAEAFF.

This chain uses TRBV5-1 with TRBJ2-6, with unresolved D. Trimming cost V 6 bases and J 0 bases, with 16 bases left between them. The CDR3 loop spans 17 amino acids. Germline V CDR1 and CDR2: SGHRS, YFSETQ. The CDR3 DNA sequence: TGCGCCAGCAAAACGGCAGGTCCTAACTCTGGGGCCAACGTCCTGACTTTC. Its protein product is CASKTAGPNSGANVLTF.

The chain links TRBV30 to TRBJ2-5; 7 bases are shared with TRBD2. CDR3 length: 14 residues. Germline V gene data show CDR1 as GTSNPN and CDR2 as SVGIG (reference sequence). Germline trimming cut 2 bases from V and 4 bases from J; bases unmatched to any gene: 7. CDR3 loop: CAWSFSGTTETQYF. The CDR3 DNA reads as TGTGCCTGGAGTTTTTCCGGGACTACAGAGACCCAGTACTTC.

The rearrangement joins TRBV6-6 to TRBJ2-7; possibly TRBD2 for D (7 bases). V gave up 7 bases and J gave up 5 bases, with 15 bases separating them. Germline loops: CDR1 MNHNY, CDR2 SVGAGI (reference sequence). The CDR3 is 13 amino acids. CDR3 region: CASTGGRPDEQYF. The DNA for the CDR3 is TGTGCCAGCACCGGGGGGCGGCCGGACGAGCAGTACTTC.

V usage is TRBV4-1 and J usage is TRBJ1-4, with D possibly matching TRBD1 (6 bases). V lost 0 bases to trimming and J lost 7 bases, with 18 bases between them. From germline, CDR1 is MGHRA and CDR2 YSYEKL. The CDR3 totals 17 residues. CDR3 sequence: CASSQDRRGGGGEKLFF. As DNA, the CDR3 is TGCGCCAGCAGCCAAGATCGGAGGGGGGGAGGGGGTGAAAAACTGTTTTTT.

The rearrangement uses TRBV20-1 and TRBJ2-7; 7 bases match TRBD2. Per germline, CDR1 DFQATT and CDR2 SNEGSKA (reference sequence). The length of the CDR3 is 11 residues. The V and J ends lost 7 bases and 0 bases, in that order; junction bases with no gene match: 0. CDR3 nucleotide sequence: TGCAGTGGGGGGGGCTCCTACGAGCAGTACTTC. As protein: CSGGGSYEQYF.

This chain uses TRBV6-1 with TRBJ1-2; D not certain. CDR1 is MNHNS, CDR2 SASEGT, per germline. The CDR3 has 13 amino acids. V shed 2 bases and J shed 4 bases, with 8 bases lying between them. The CDR3 DNA is TGTGCCAGCAGTGAAAGACGGGGCTATGGCTACACCTTC. Translated, it gives CASSERRGYGYTF.

The genes are TRBV15 and TRBJ1-1; no clear D gene. The CDR3 runs to 12 residues. V lost 5 bases and J lost 4, with 8 bases in between. CDR1 is LNHNV, CDR2 YYDKDF, per germline (reference sequence). The chain's CDR3 is CATSQVPTEAFF. In DNA, the CDR3 is TGTGCCACCAGCCAGGTGCCCACTGAAGCTTTCTTT.

This clone was picked up one time. DNA of the CDR3: TGTGCCAGTAGTATATCGGACAGTCAAGAGACCCAGTACTTC. It is translated as CASSISDSQETQYF. The chain links TRBV19 to TRBJ2-5, with D possibly TRBD1 on 6 matching bases. The V gene's germline CDR1 is LNHDA and CDR2 SQIVND (reference sequence). The CDR3 consists of 14 residues. The V end was cut by 2 bases, the J end by 2 bases, with 9 bases between.

The chain has TRBV7-2 and TRBJ1-1; possibly TRBD1 for D (5 bases). Germline loops: CDR1 SGHTA, CDR2 FQGNSA. There are 14 residues in the CDR3. Between the trimmed V and J ends, which lost 5 bases and 10 bases, there was a span of 20 bases. The DNA of the CDR3 is TGTGCCAGCAGCCCTCGGGGGGGGTCGACCGCAGCTTTCTTT. It specifies CASSPRGGSTAAFF.

This chain connects TRBV2 to TRBJ1-2; possibly TRBD1 for D (5 bases). Trimming shortened V by 5 bases and J by 6 bases, and 13 bases separated the two germline ends. This CDR3 has 13 amino acids. Germline CDR1 reads SNHLY; CDR2 reads FYNNEI. Here the CDR3 DNA reads TGTGCCAGCAGTATAGGCAGGGCGGATGGCTACACCTTC. Translation: CASSIGRADGYTF.